The present entry profiles one TCR beta chain with its context. Other DNA sequences in this specimen translate into the identical CDR3. This entry belongs to a study of blood T cell repertoires in COVID-19. Source study methods: The authors estimated nucleated cell counts from reference gene primer amplification. TCRdb's table, derived via immunoSEQ multiplex PCR, lists solely in-frame clones and lacks some. V and J calls plus clone size are reproduced from that table; the DNA served to infer D and trimming. The sample holds roughly 140,000 clones; approximately 88% are singletons and the top ten take approximately 1.3%. Participant age was about 18 to 89 years, and participants resided in fewer than 30 US areas. This CDR3 comprises 15 residues. Germline CDR1 LNHNV, CDR2 YYDKDF (reference sequence). The V segment lost 1 base and the J segment 1 base; nucleotides outside the gene matches: 2.

The TCR sequence derives from a young woman with acute COVID-19. Sample: PBMCs or T cells enriched from blood (not recorded which). This chain uses TRBV15 with TRBJ2-7, with TRBD2 matching 9 bases. CDR3 loop: CATSRGAGGSYEQYF. CDR3 bases: TGTGCCACCAGCAGAGGAGCGGGAGGATCCTACGAGCAGTACTTC.